This T cell receptor (beta chain) is from a study of blood T cell repertoires in COVID-19. The V and J ends lost 2 bases and 0 bases respectively, with 11 bases between them. This CDR3 region has 15 residues. The germline gives CDR1 MNHNS, CDR2 SASEGT. Only in-frame clones appear in the TCRdb table, and some are missing; sequencing was by immunoSEQ multiplex PCR. The sample contains about 380,000 clones, around 84% of which appear only once. The chain carries TRBV6-1 and TRBJ2-7; D remains ambiguous. The sample consisted of peripheral blood. This clonotype was obtained from a woman between 18 and 29 years old with acute or convalescent COVID-19. CDR3 nucleotide sequence: TGTGCCAGCAGTGAAAACCCGGTTAGCTCCTACGAGCAGTACTTC. Protein sequence: CASSENPVSSYEQYF.